A single sample is the source of the 29 T cell receptor beta chains below, sequenced in a study of blood T cell repertoires in COVID-19. Only in-frame clones appear in the TCRdb table, and some are missing; sequencing was by immunoSEQ multiplex PCR. This table holds 100,000 to 150,000 clones, about four fifths found once. Sequences were obtained from peripheral blood. Receptor source: a man aged 25-45 years with COVID-19, enrolled during active disease.

This clone was seen just once. CDR3 bases: TGTGCCAGCAGTTCCGGGACAGAGAGACCGGCTAACTATGGCTACACCTTC. It encodes CASSSGTERPANYGYTF. The rearrangement uses TRBV6-4 and TRBJ1-2, with 7 positions matching TRBD1. V lost 5 bases to trimming and J lost 0 bases; unmatched junction nucleotides: 12. This CDR3 is 17 amino acids long. The germline gives CDR1 MRHNA, CDR2 SNTAGT.

CDR3 amino acids: CASSLDGGLYEQYF. In nucleotides, the CDR3 is TGTGCCAGCAGTTTAGACGGAGGGCTTTACGAGCAGTACTTC. The chain combines TRBV28 with TRBJ2-7, with a weak D call TRBD2 (6 bases). CDR3 size: 14 residues. V lost 2 bases and J lost 4, with 12 bases in between. Looked up from germline, CDR1 is MDHEN and CDR2 is SYDVKM.

The rearrangement links TRBV5-1 to TRBJ2-5, with TRBD2 identical over 11 bases. Germline CDR1 reads SGHRS; CDR2 reads YFSETQ. The CDR3 runs 14 residues. Germline trimming cut 5 bases from V and 1 base from J; bases unmatched to any gene: 1. The CDR3, as DNA: TGCGCCAGCAGACTAGCGGGAGTCCAAGAGACCCAGTACTTC. This codes for CASRLAGVQETQYF. The variable domain in full, with the rest retrieved from reference TRBV5-1 and TRBJ2-5, is KAGVTQTPRYLIKTRGQQVTLSCSPISGHRSVSWYQQTPGQGLQFLFEYFSETQRNKGNFPGRFSGRQFSNSRSEMNVSTLELGDSALYLCASRLAGVQETQYFGPGTRLLVL.

A remark on this clone: This same CDR3 is encoded by further DNA sequences in the sample. The V call is TRBV3-1 (or the pseudogene TRBV3-2), the J call TRBJ1-1; no definite D call. The CDR3 is 13 amino acids. Looked up from germline, CDR1 is LGHDT and CDR2 is YNNKEL (reference sequence). The V end lost 1 base, the J end lost 5 bases, and 8 bases lay between the germline ends. CDR3 sequence (DNA): TGTGCCAGCAGCCAAGGAGGTGGGACTGAAGCTTTCTTT. This codes for CASSQGGGTEAFF.

The genes are TRBV6-2 or TRBV6-3 and TRBJ1-1; 10 positions match TRBD1. V trimming: 4 bases; J trimming: 3 bases; junction bases outside the gene matches: 8. The CDR3 covers 16 residues. Looked up from germline, CDR1 is MNHEY and CDR2 is SVGEGT. The CDR3 DNA reads TGTGCCAGCAGTTGGGACAGGGGAAGGTTGGACACTGAAGCTTTCTTT. As protein: CASSWDRGRLDTEAFF.

The table lists this clone with a few counts. The V call is TRBV28, the J call TRBJ2-7, with 7 bases lining up with TRBD2. V lost 1 base to trimming and J lost 3 bases; unmatched junction nucleotides: 12. Germline values: CDR1 MDHEN, CDR2 SYDVKM. There are 17 residues in the CDR3. The CDR3 DNA reads TGTGCCAGCAGTTTATTGGGGGGACTAAAGCGGTACTACGAGCAGTACTTC. This codes for CASSLLGGLKRYYEQYF.

The V gene is TRBV21-1, the J gene TRBJ1-3. TRBV21-1 is described as a pseudogene. The CDR3 runs to 18 residues. The CDR3 sequence: CASSNLPPGGKLRNTIYF. The CDR3 region has the DNA TGTGCCAGCAGCAATCTCCCGCCGGGGGGGAAGTTAAGAAACACCATATATTTT.

The chain joins TRBV19 to TRBJ1-4, with 11 positions matching TRBD1. This CDR3 comprises 14 residues. The germline V gene encodes CDR1 LNHDA and CDR2 SQIVND (reference sequence). V shed 5 bases, J shed 7 bases, and the junction held 3 bases outside the gene matches. The CDR3 reads CASSRGQGVEKLFF. DNA of the CDR3: TGTGCCAGTAGTCGGGGACAGGGGGTTGAAAAACTGTTTTTT.

J is TRBJ1-2 and V is TRBV3-1 (or the pseudogene TRBV3-2); 7 bases align to TRBD1. Unmatched junction bases numbered 7, after V lost 1 base and J lost 5 bases. There are 15 residues in the CDR3. Germline V gene lookup returns CDR1 LGHDT and CDR2 YNNKEL (reference sequence). CDR3 sequence (DNA): TGTGCCAGCAGCCAAGTGGAGGACAGGCGTTATGGCTACACCTTC. It is translated as CASSQVEDRRYGYTF.

The chain couples TRBV9 to TRBJ2-4, with D unresolved. CDR1 SGDLS and CDR2 YYNGEE come from the germline V gene. This CDR3 contains 12 residues. The V end lost 0 bases, the J end lost 11 bases, and 9 bases lay between the germline ends. CDR3 nucleotides: TGTGCCAGCAGCGTAGATGGCAGGCTTCAGTACTTC. Encoded protein: CASSVDGRLQYF.

J is TRBJ2-7 and V is TRBV27, with 8 bases lining up with TRBD1. Germline CDR1 is MNHEY and CDR2 is SMNVEV (reference sequence). The CDR3 spans 14 residues. With 0 bases clipped from V and 7 bases from J, the junction kept 5 bases outside the gene matches. The CDR3 loop reads CASSLSWTGLEQYF. CDR3 nucleotides: TGTGCCAGCAGTTTATCGTGGACAGGGTTGGAGCAGTACTTC.

The V call is TRBV5-1, the J call TRBJ2-7, with TRBD2 matching over 12 bases. With 0 bases clipped from V and 7 bases from J, the junction kept 14 bases outside the gene matches. Germline V lookup: CDR1 SGHRS, CDR2 YFSETQ. The CDR3 is made up of 18 amino acids. CDR3 in amino acids: CASSLEATSGSGVGEQYF. In DNA form, the CDR3 reads TGCGCCAGCAGCTTGGAGGCGACTAGCGGGAGTGGGGTAGGAGAGCAGTACTTC.

This clone occurred once. The gene calls are TRBV4-1 and TRBJ2-4; D might be TRBD2 (5 bases). Germline CDR1 and CDR2: MGHRA and YSYEKL. The CDR3 runs to 17 residues. V was clipped by 0 bases and J by 8 bases, with 20 bases between them. Here the CDR3 DNA reads TGCGCCAGCAGCCAAGATATCTCTACACTAGGTACTTACATTCAGTACTTC. Its translation: CASSQDISTLGTYIQYF.

This rearrangement joins TRBV3-1 (or the pseudogene TRBV3-2) to TRBJ2-3; 8 nucleotides line up with TRBD1. J lost 6 bases, V lost 4 bases, and 6 bases had no gene match. CDR3 length: 14 amino acids. Per the germline V gene, CDR1 is LGHDT and CDR2 is YNNKEL (reference sequence). CDR3 sequence reads: CASSLGQGGDTQYF. The DNA for the CDR3 is TGTGCCAGCAGCCTCGGACAGGGTGGGGATACGCAGTATTTT.

Notes on this clone: Other nucleotide sequences from this sample produce the same CDR3. The chain recombines TRBV15 with TRBJ2-7; 11 positions match TRBD1. J gave up 4 bases and V 3 bases, and 8 bases lay outside the gene matches. The CDR3 is 16 amino acids. Germline V gene lookup returns CDR1 LNHNV and CDR2 YYDKDF (reference sequence). The CDR3 region is CATSREGGTGGYEQYF. DNA of the CDR3: TGTGCCACCAGCAGGGAAGGGGGGACAGGGGGATACGAGCAGTACTTC. Complete variable domain (other parts from reference TRBV15 and TRBJ2-7): DAMVIQNPRYQVTQFGKPVTLSCSQTLNHNVMYWYQQKSSQAPKLLFHYYDKDFNNEADTPDNFQSRRPNTSFCFLDIRSPGLGDTAMYLCATSREGGTGGYEQYFGPGTRLTVT.

This clone was picked up one time. V is TRBV28 and J is TRBJ2-1, with 10 bases fitting TRBD2. The CDR3 consists of 19 residues. Germline CDR1 MDHEN, CDR2 SYDVKM. V lost 3 bases to trimming and J lost 0 bases; unmatched junction nucleotides: 11. As DNA, the CDR3 is TGTGCCAGCAGTTTTAGCCTAGCGGGAGCCCCCAGCTCCTACAATGAGCAGTTCTTC. It is translated as CASSFSLAGAPSSYNEQFF.

This rearrangement joins TRBV28 to TRBJ2-7; 8 nucleotides line up with TRBD1. The V and J ends lost 4 bases and 4 bases, in that order; junction bases with no gene match: 9. The germline gives CDR1 MDHEN, CDR2 SYDVKM. The CDR3 length is 15 residues. The CDR3 region has the DNA TGTGCCAGCAGTTCCTCCGGGACAGGTATTTACGAGCAGTACTTC. Protein: CASSSSGTGIYEQYF.

The V gene is TRBV5-1, the J gene TRBJ2-7, with TRBD2 as a possible D gene (6 bases). Trimming removed 0 bases from V and 5 bases from J, with 12 bases in between. Germline CDR1 and CDR2: SGHRS and YFSETQ. The CDR3 consists of 14 residues. The CDR3 DNA is TGCGCCAGCAGCTTGGGGGTCCCGGGGGACGAGCAGTACTTC. It codes for CASSLGVPGDEQYF.

This chain uses TRBV19 with TRBJ1-5; a possible D gene is TRBD1 (5 bases). The CDR3 spans 14 residues. Germline CDR1 LNHDA, CDR2 SQIVND (reference sequence). Trimming took off 5 bases at V and 9 bases at J, with 17 bases between the two ends. The CDR3 protein is CASSLGGLWGPQHF. CDR3 nucleotides: TGTGCCAGTAGTCTGGGGGGACTCTGGGGGCCCCAGCATTTT.

This clone was seen a single time. The CDR3 nucleotides are TGTGCCAGCAGCCAGGGTTCCGGGAGGAACACTGAAGCTTTCTTT. Encoded protein: CASSQGSGRNTEAFF. The gene calls are TRBV3-1 (or the pseudogene TRBV3-2) and TRBJ1-1, with D unclear. The CDR3 sequence is 15 residues long. The germline V and J ends were trimmed by 3 bases and 1 base, with 12 bases remaining between them. The V gene's germline CDR1 is LGHDT and CDR2 YNNKEL (reference sequence).

This clone was observed a handful of times. J is TRBJ1-3 and V is TRBV30; TRBD1 might be the D (5 bases). V lost 1 base to trimming and J lost 0 bases, with 10 bases between them. This CDR3 is 15 amino acids long. Looked up from germline, CDR1 is GTSNPN and CDR2 is SVGIG (reference sequence). This CDR3 reads CAWSEDRNSGNTIYF. In DNA, the CDR3 is TGTGCCTGGAGTGAAGACAGAAACTCTGGAAACACCATATATTTT.

V usage is TRBV24-1 and J usage is TRBJ1-5, with TRBD1 matching 7 bases. The junction had 8 bases not matched to a gene; V was cut back by 5 bases and J by 5 bases. The germline gives CDR1 KGHDR, CDR2 SFDVKD. This CDR3 comprises 15 residues. CDR3 bases: TGTGCCACCAGTGTAGCAGGGGGGCCTGATCAGCCCCAGCATTTT. Protein sequence: CATSVAGGPDQPQHF.

The chain combines TRBV13 with TRBJ2-3, with a possible D match to TRBD1 (7 bases). Trimming shortened V by 1 base and J by 5 bases, and 19 bases separated the two germline ends. The CDR3 is made up of 17 amino acids. Germline V gene lookup returns CDR1 PRHDT and CDR2 FYEKMQ (reference sequence). The CDR3 spells CASSLAGGRGLGDTQYF. DNA of the CDR3: TGTGCCAGCAGCTTAGCCGGGGGAAGGGGGCTAGGAGATACGCAGTATTTT.

This chain links TRBV19 with TRBJ1-1, with D possibly TRBD1 on 6 matching bases. Per germline, CDR1 LNHDA and CDR2 SQIVND (reference sequence). The CDR3 has 14 amino acids. V gave up 5 bases and J gave up 6 bases, with 16 bases separating them. Here the CDR3 DNA reads TGTGCCAGTAGTGTACAGGGACGATCAGCTGAAGCTTTCTTT. This translates into CASSVQGRSAEAFF.

CDR3 in DNA: TGTGCCACCAGCAGAGCTCGGGATGACACTGAAGCTTTCTTT. Encoded protein: CATSRARDDTEAFF. The chain recombines TRBV15 with TRBJ1-1; D remains unclear. Per the germline V gene, CDR1 is LNHNV and CDR2 is YYDKDF (reference sequence). The CDR3 consists of 14 residues. V dropped 1 base and J dropped 3 bases, with 9 bases sitting between them.

Points on this clone: This sample also contains other DNA sequences that code for the same CDR3. The J gene is TRBJ1-5, the V gene TRBV28; D is possibly TRBD1 (6 bases). Deletions cut 5 bases from V and 4 bases from J, with 9 bases between. The CDR3 length is 13 residues. The germline V gene encodes CDR1 MDHEN and CDR2 SYDVKM. In DNA form, the CDR3 reads TGTGCCAGCAGTAGGACAGATAATCAGCCCCAGCATTTT. Residues: CASSRTDNQPQHF.

The chain uses TRBV25-1 and TRBJ2-3, with D possibly being TRBD1 (6 bases). Germline values: CDR1 MGHDK, CDR2 SYGVNS. V was cut by 8 bases and J by 11 bases, with 20 bases left in between. CDR3 length: 13 residues. CDR3 amino acids: CASGEGGQSKQYF. The CDR3 region has the DNA TGTGCCAGCGGGGAAGGGGGACAAAGTAAGCAGTATTTT. Based on the CDR3 plus reference TRBV25-1 and TRBJ2-3, the full variable domain is EADIYQTPRYLVIGTGKKITLECSQTMGHDKMYWYQQDPGMELHLIHYSYGVNSTEKGDLSSESTVSRIRTEHFPLTLESARPSHTSQYLCASGEGGQSKQYFGPGTRLTVL.

This sequence joins TRBV18 and TRBJ1-5, with 10 bases matching TRBD1. The V and J ends lost 3 bases and 0 bases, in that order; junction bases with no gene match: 14. Germline V gene sequence: CDR1 KGHSH, CDR2 LQKENI. The CDR3 sequence is 20 residues long. The CDR3 DNA sequence: TGTGCCAGCTCACCTACCTCCGGGACAGGGGATTATTATAGCAATCAGCCCCAGCATTTT. This gives the protein CASSPTSGTGDYYSNQPQHF.

CDR3 in amino acids: CASSQPGSSYNEQFF. CDR3 nucleotide sequence: TGCGCCAGCAGCCAGCCTGGGAGCTCCTACAATGAGCAGTTCTTC. J is TRBJ2-1 and V is TRBV4-1, with D perhaps matching TRBD2 (5 bases). The CDR3 is 15 residues long. V lost 3 bases to trimming and J lost 0 bases, with 9 bases between them. Germline CDR1 is MGHRA and CDR2 is YSYEKL.